This entry concerns a single T cell receptor (beta chain). The antigen remains undetermined. This sample was included in a study of Tregs in tolerant kidney transplant recipients. Clones were read by immunoSEQ multiplex PCR, and TCRdb kept only the in-frame ones, dropping some. Altogether 110,000 or so clones are present, roughly 93% being singletons, with the ten largest covering approximately 0.6%. General study findings and limits: Few patients were studied, so findings need validation in larger groups.

The CDR3 consists of 13 residues. Per the germline V gene, CDR1 is SGHRS and CDR2 is YFSETQ. Trimming took 0 bases from V and 1 from J, leaving 4 bases between them. This TCR was recovered from a human donor in good health. The chain couples TRBV5-1 to TRBJ1-1; D remains ambiguous. The sample comprised CD4+ T cells from blood. The CDR3: CASSLDRNTEAFF. The CDR3 DNA sequence: TGCGCCAGCAGCTTGGACAGGAACACTGAAGCTTTCTTT.